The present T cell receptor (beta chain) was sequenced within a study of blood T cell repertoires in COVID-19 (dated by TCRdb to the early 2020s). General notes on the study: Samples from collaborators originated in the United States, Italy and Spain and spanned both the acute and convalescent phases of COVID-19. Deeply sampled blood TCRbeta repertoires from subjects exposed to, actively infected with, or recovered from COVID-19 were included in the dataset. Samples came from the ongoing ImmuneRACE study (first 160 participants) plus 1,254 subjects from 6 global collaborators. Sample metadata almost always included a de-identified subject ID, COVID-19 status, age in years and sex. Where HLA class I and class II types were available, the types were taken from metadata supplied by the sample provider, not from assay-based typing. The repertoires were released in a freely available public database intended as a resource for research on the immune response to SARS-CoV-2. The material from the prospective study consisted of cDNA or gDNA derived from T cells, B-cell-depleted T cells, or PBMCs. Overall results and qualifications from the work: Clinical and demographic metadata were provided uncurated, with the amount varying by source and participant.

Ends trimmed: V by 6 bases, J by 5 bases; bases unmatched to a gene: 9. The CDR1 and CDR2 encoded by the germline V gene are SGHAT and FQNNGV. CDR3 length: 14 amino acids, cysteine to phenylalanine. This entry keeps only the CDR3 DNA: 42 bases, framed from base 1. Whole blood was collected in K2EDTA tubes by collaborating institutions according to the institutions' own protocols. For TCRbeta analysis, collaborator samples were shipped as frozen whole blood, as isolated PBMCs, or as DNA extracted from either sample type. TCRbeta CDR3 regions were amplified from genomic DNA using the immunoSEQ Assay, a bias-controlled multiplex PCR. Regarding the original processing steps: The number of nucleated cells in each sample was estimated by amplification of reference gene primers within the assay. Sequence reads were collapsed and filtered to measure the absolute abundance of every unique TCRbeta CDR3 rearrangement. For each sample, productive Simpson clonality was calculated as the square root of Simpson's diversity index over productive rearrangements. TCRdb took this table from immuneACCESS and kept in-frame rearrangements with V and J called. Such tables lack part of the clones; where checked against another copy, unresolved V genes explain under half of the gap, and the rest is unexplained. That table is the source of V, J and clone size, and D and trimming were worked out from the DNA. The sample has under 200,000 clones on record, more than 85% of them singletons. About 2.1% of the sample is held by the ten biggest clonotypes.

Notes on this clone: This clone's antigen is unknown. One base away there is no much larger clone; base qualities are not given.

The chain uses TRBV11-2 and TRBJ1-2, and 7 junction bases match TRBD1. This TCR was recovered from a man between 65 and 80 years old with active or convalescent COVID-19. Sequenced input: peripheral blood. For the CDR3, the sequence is CASSPEGGWYGYTF. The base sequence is TGTGCCAGCAGTCCCGAAGGGGGCTGGTATGGCTACACCTTC.